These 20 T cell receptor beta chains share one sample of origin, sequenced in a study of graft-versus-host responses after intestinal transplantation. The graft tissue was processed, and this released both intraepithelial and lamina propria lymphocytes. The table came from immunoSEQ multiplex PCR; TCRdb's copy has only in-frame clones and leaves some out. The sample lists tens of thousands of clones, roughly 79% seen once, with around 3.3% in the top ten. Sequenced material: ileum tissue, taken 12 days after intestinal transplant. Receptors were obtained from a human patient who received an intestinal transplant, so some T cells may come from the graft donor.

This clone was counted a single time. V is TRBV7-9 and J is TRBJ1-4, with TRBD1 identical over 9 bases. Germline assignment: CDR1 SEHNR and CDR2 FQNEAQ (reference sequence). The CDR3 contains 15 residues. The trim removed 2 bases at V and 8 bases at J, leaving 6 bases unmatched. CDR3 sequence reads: CASSLPGTGREKLFF. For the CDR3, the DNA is TGTGCCAGCAGCTTACCCGGGACAGGGCGAGAAAAACTGTTTTTT.

For the CDR3, the DNA is TGCGCCAGCAGCCAAGATCTCCCCTCCTACGAGCAGTACTTC. Its translation: CASSQDLPSYEQYF. The chain links TRBV4-3 to TRBJ2-7; D is uncertain. CDR1 and CDR2 from the germline V gene are LGHNA and YSLEER. The CDR3 spans 14 residues. V was cut by 0 bases and J by 0 bases, with 6 bases left in between.

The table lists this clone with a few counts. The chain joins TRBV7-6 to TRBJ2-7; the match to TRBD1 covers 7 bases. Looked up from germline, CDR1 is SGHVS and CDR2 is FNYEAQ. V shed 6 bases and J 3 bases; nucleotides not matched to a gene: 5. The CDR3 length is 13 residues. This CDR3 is CASRPYRGYEQYF. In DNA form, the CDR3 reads TGTGCCAGCAGGCCATACAGGGGCTACGAGCAGTACTTC.

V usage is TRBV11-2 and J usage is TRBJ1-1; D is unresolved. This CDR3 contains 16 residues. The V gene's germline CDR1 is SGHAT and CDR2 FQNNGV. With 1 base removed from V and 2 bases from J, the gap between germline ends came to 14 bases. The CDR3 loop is CASSLGAHTPNTEAFF. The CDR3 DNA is TGTGCCAGCAGCTTAGGGGCGCACACCCCTAACACTGAAGCTTTCTTT. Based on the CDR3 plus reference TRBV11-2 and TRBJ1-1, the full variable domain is EAGVAQSPRYKIIEKRQSVAFWCNPISGHATLYWYQQILGQGPKLLIQFQNNGVVDDSQLPKDRFSAERLKGVDSTLKIQPAKLEDSAVYLCASSLGAHTPNTEAFFGQGTRLTVV.

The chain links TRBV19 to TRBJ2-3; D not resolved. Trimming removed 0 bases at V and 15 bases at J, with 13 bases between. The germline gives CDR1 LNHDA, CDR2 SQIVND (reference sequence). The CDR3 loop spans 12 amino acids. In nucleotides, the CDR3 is TGTGCCAGTAGTATAGAAGCTGGGCCTCGATATTTT. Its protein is CASSIEAGPRYF.

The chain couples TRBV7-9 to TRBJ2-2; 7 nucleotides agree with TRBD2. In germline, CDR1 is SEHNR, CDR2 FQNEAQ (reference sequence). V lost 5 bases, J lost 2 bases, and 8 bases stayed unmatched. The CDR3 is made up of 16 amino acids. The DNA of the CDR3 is TGTGCCAGCAGCCCTCCTGGGAGGGGCAACACCGGGGAGCTGTTTTTT. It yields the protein CASSPPGRGNTGELFF.

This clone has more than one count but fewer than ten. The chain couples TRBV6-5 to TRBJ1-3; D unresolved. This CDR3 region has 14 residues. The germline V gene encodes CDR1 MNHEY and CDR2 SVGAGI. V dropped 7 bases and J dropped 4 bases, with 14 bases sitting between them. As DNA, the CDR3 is TGTGCCAGCAAGGAGTCTCTCGGGGGAAACACCATATATTTT. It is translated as CASKESLGGNTIYF.

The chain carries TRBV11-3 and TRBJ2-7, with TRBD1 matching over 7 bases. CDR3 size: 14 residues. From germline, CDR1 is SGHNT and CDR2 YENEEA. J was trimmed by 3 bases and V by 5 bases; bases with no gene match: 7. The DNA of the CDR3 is TGTGCCAGCAGCCTCGGGACAGCCCGCTACGAGCAGTACTTC. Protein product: CASSLGTARYEQYF.

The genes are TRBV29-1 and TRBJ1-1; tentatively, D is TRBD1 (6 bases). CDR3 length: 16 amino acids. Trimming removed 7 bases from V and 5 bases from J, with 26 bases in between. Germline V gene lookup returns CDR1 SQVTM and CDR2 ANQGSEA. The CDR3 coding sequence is TGCAGCGGGCAATACAGGGAATGGTGGCGAGATACTGAAGCTTTCTTT. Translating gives CSGQYREWWRDTEAFF.

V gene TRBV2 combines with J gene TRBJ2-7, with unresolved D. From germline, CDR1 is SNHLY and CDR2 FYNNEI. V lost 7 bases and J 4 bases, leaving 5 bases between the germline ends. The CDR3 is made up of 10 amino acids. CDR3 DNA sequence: TGTGCCAGCACCGGGTACGAGCAGTACTTC. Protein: CASTGYEQYF.

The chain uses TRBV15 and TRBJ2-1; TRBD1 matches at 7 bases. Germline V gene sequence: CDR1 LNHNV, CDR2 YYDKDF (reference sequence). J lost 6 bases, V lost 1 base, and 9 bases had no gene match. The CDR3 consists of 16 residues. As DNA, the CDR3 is TGTGCCACCAGCAGAGCTCCAGGGGGATTTCGCAATGAGCAGTTCTTC. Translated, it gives CATSRAPGGFRNEQFF.

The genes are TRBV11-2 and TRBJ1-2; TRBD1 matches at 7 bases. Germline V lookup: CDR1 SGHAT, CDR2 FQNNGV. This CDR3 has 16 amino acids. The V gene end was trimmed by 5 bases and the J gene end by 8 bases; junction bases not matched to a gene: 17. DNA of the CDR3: TGTGCCAGCAGCCAAGATTTGAGACAGGGCCCTTGGGGCTACACCTTC. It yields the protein CASSQDLRQGPWGYTF.

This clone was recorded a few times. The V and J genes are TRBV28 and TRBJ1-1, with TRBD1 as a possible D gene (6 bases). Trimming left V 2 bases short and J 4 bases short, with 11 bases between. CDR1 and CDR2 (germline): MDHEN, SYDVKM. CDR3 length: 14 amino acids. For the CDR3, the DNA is TGTGCCAGCAGTTTAACAGGGTGGGGCACTGAAGCTTTCTTT. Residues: CASSLTGWGTEAFF.

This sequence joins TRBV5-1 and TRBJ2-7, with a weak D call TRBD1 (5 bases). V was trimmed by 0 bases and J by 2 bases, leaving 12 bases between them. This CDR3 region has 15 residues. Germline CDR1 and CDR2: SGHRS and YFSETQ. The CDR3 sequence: CASSLAQDRPYEQYF. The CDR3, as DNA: TGCGCCAGCAGCTTGGCCCAAGACAGACCCTACGAGCAGTACTTC.

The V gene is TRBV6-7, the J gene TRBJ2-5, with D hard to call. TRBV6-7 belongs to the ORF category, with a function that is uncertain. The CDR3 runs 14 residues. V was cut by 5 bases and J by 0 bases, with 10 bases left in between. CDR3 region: CASSPCLYQETQYF. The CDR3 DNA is TGTGCCAGCAGTCCGTGTCTGTACCAAGAGACCCAGTACTTC.

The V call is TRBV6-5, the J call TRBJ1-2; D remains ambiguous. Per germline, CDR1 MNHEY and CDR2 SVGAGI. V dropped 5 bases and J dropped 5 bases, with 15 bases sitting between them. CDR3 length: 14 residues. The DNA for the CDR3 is TGTGCCAGCAGTGAGGGTGACACTCTTTATGGCTACACCTTC. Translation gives CASSEGDTLYGYTF.

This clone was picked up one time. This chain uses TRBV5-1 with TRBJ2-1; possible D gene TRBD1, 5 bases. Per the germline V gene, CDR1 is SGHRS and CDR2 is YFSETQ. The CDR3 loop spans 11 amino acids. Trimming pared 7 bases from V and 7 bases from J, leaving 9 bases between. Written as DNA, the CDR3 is TGCGCCAGCCAAGACAGAAATGAGCAGTTCTTC. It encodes CASQDRNEQFF.

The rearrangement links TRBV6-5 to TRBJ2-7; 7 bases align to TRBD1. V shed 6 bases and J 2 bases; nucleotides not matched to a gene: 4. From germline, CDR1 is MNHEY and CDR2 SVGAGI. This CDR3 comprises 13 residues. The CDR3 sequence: CASSLTGPYEQYF. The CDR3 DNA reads TGTGCCAGCAGCTTGACAGGGCCCTACGAGCAGTACTTC.

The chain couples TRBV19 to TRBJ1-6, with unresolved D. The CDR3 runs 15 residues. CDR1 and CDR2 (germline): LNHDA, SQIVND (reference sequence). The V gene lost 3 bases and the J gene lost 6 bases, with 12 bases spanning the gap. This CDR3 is CASSISLSGNSPLHF. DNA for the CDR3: TGTGCCAGTAGTATCAGTCTCAGTGGTAATTCACCCCTCCACTTT.

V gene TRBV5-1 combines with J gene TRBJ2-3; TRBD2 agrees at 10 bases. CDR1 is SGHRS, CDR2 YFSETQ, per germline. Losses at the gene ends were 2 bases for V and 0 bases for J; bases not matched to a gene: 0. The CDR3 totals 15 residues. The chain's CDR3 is CASSLLAGSTDTQYF. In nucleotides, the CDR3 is TGCGCCAGCAGCTTACTAGCGGGGAGCACAGATACGCAGTATTTT.